Listed below are T cell receptor beta chains from one sample, sequenced in a study of T cells in localized non-small cell lung cancer. The method was immunoSEQ multiplex PCR; TCRdb's version includes in-frame clones alone and lacks a portion of them. The table lists around 130,000 clones, roughly 90% of them singletons. Sequenced material: peripheral blood, taken before any cancer treatment. These TCRs come from an older female donor with stage I lung adenocarcinoma. The CDR3 runs from the conserved cysteine through the conserved F or W. A D gene is named only where the DNA matches it firmly. Clone size, where shown, is once, few, many, or a class for clones that have expanded.

size: .; V: TRBV28; D: .; J: TRBJ2-4; CDR3: CASSGPMGGGNIQYF; DNA: TGTGCCAGCAGTGGCCCGATGGGAGGGGGCAACATTCAGTACTTC
size: .; V: TRBV5-1; D: TRBD2; J: TRBJ2-7; CDR3: CASSPDGLGIYEQYF; DNA: TGCGCCAGCAGCCCGGACGGACTAGGCATCTACGAGCAGTACTTC
size: .; V: TRBV10-2; D: TRBD2; J: TRBJ2-1; CDR3: CASSSSGSSYNEQFF; DNA: TGCGCCAGCAGTTCTAGCGGGAGCTCCTACAATGAGCAGTTCTTC
size: once; V: TRBV27; D: TRBD1; J: TRBJ2-5; CDR3: CASSLSRPGTGEETQYF; DNA: TGTGCCAGCAGTTTATCGCGTCCAGGGACAGGAGAAGAGACCCAGTACTTC
size: .; V: TRBV11-2; D: .; J: TRBJ1-2; CDR3: CASSPAANYGYTF; DNA: TGTGCCAGCAGCCCGGCTGCTAACTATGGCTACACCTTC
size: .; V: TRBV5-1; D: .; J: TRBJ1-3; CDR3: CASSLDGGNTIYF; DNA: TGCGCCAGCAGCTTGGATGGGGGAAACACCATATATTTT
size: .; V: TRBV18; D: .; J: TRBJ2-5; CDR3: CASSPSTRAETQYF; DNA: TGTGCCAGCTCACCCTCGACTAGGGCCGAGACCCAGTACTTC
size: .; V: TRBV9; D: .; J: TRBJ2-3; CDR3: CASSVPSYTQYF; DNA: TGTGCCAGCAGCGTCCCCTCCTATACGCAGTATTTT
size: .; V: TRBV15; D: TRBD2; J: TRBJ2-1; CDR3: CATRGGLLYNEQFF; DNA: TGTGCCACCCGGGGGGGACTCCTCTACAATGAGCAGTTCTTC
size: .; V: TRBV18; D: .; J: TRBJ1-2; CDR3: CASSPGLDLGYTF; DNA: TGTGCCAGCTCACCAGGACTGGATTTAGGCTACACCTTC
size: once; V: TRBV5-4; D: .; J: TRBJ2-2; CDR3: CASSRKTGNTGELFF; DNA: TGTGCCAGCAGCCGAAAAACAGGGAACACCGGGGAGCTGTTTTTT
size: .; V: TRBV10-1; D: .; J: TRBJ2-3; CDR3: CASSDKGIRTDTQYF; DNA: TGCGCCAGCAGTGACAAGGGGATCCGCACAGATACGCAGTATTTT
size: .; V: TRBV5-8; D: TRBD1; J: TRBJ2-2; CDR3: CASSQRTGNTGELFF; DNA: TGTGCCAGCAGCCAGAGGACAGGGAATACCGGGGAGCTGTTTTTT
size: .; V: TRBV5-1; D: .; J: TRBJ2-7; CDR3: CASSLGTRYEQYF; DNA: TGCGCCAGCAGCCTAGGGACCAGATACGAGCAGTACTTC
size: .; V: TRBV5-6; D: .; J: TRBJ1-5; CDR3: CASSLGLGRGQPQHF; DNA: TGTGCCAGCAGCTTGGGGCTTGGGAGAGGTCAGCCCCAGCATTTT
size: .; V: TRBV9; D: .; J: TRBJ1-1; CDR3: CASSVLLDTEAFF; DNA: TGTGCCAGCAGCGTACTCCTCGACACTGAAGCTTTCTTT
size: once; V: TRBV21-1; D: .; J: TRBJ2-3; CDR3: CASSRDTSTDTQYF; DNA: TGTGCCAGCAGCAGGGACACCAGCACAGATACGCAGTATTTT
size: .; V: TRBV30; D: TRBD1; J: TRBJ1-6; CDR3: CAWRYRGRNSPLHF; DNA: TGTGCCTGGAGATACAGGGGGCGCAATTCACCCCTCCACTTT